A selection of T cell receptor beta chains follows, all from one sample in a study of beta chain features in type 1 diabetes. Method: immunoSEQ multiplex PCR; TCRdb's copy keeps in-frame clones and lacks some. The sample holds hundreds of thousands of clones, approximately 31% seen once. The specimen was naive CD4+ T cells from blood. The source is a man aged 18 to 35 in good health. Both conserved end residues are part of each CDR3. The D gene is left open where the match is weak. Clone size is not always given. Where it is, it says once, few, many or a class for expanded clones.

D gene: TRBD2
J gene: TRBJ2-3
V gene: TRBV5-1
clone size: NA
CDR3 DNA: TGCGCCAGCAGCTCCGGACTAGCGGGAGGGCGTGAAGATACGCAGTATTTT
CDR3 protein: CASSSGLAGGREDTQYF

D gene: NA
J gene: TRBJ2-7
V gene: TRBV10-3
clone size: NA
CDR3 DNA: TGTGCCATCAGTGAGGGAATTGGGCGCGAGCAGTACTTC
CDR3 protein: CAISEGIGREQYF

D gene: NA
J gene: TRBJ1-2
V gene: TRBV30
clone size: few
CDR3 DNA: TGTGCCTGGAGTGTCGGGGCCCTGGCTGGGGGCTACACCTTC
CDR3 protein: CAWSVGALAGGYTF

D gene: TRBD1
J gene: TRBJ2-7
V gene: TRBV25-1
clone size: few
CDR3 DNA: TGTGCCAGCAGTACCAATACCGGGACAGGGGGCCCCGAGCAGTACTTC
CDR3 protein: CASSTNTGTGGPEQYF

D gene: NA
J gene: TRBJ2-5
V gene: TRBV30
clone size: NA
CDR3 DNA: TGTGCCTGGGCAGAGGATAAAGAGACCCAGTACTTC
CDR3 protein: CAWAEDKETQYF

D gene: NA
J gene: TRBJ2-5
V gene: TRBV7-9
clone size: few
CDR3 DNA: TGTGCCAGCAGGTCCGGACAGAGGGAGACCCAGTACTTC
CDR3 protein: CASRSGQRETQYF

D gene: NA
J gene: TRBJ1-1
V gene: TRBV7-9
clone size: few
CDR3 DNA: TGTGCCAGCAGCTTAACCAAACGGACTGAAGCTTTCTTT
CDR3 protein: CASSLTKRTEAFF

D gene: NA
J gene: TRBJ1-5
V gene: TRBV2
clone size: NA
CDR3 DNA: TGTGCCAGCAGTCAAGACATGGAACAGCCCCAGCATTTT
CDR3 protein: CASSQDMEQPQHF

D gene: NA
J gene: TRBJ2-7
V gene: TRBV5-1
clone size: few
CDR3 DNA: TGCGCCAGCAGCTTGTGGGACGAGCAGTACTTC
CDR3 protein: CASSLWDEQYF

D gene: NA
J gene: TRBJ2-2
V gene: TRBV7-6
clone size: NA
CDR3 DNA: TGTGCCAGCAGCTTAGCGATTTCCGGGGAGCTGTTTTTT
CDR3 protein: CASSLAISGELFF

D gene: NA
J gene: TRBJ2-5
V gene: TRBV7-6
clone size: NA
CDR3 DNA: TGTGCCAGCAGCCCGCAAGAGACCCAGTACTTC
CDR3 protein: CASSPQETQYF

D gene: NA
J gene: TRBJ2-5
V gene: TRBV7-2
clone size: few
CDR3 DNA: TGTGCCAGCAGGCTTCTCGAGACCCAGTACTTC
CDR3 protein: CASRLLETQYF

D gene: NA
J gene: TRBJ1-5
V gene: TRBV6-5
clone size: NA
CDR3 DNA: TGTGCCAGCAGACGACAGGCCGGGCAGCCCCAGCATTTT
CDR3 protein: CASRRQAGQPQHF

D gene: TRBD1
J gene: TRBJ2-7
V gene: TRBV10-3
clone size: few
CDR3 DNA: TGTGCCATCAGTGAGTTCTCCGGGACAGGGTCCTACGAGCAGTACTTC
CDR3 protein: CAISEFSGTGSYEQYF

D gene: NA
J gene: TRBJ2-3
V gene: TRBV29-1
clone size: NA
CDR3 DNA: TGCAGCGGGGGGCAGCTCACAGATACGCAGTATTTT
CDR3 protein: CSGGQLTDTQYF

D gene: TRBD2
J gene: TRBJ2-5
V gene: TRBV5-4
clone size: few
CDR3 DNA: TGTGCCAGCAGCTCCCGGGGAGGGGAAGAGACCCAGTACTTC
CDR3 protein: CASSSRGGEETQYF

D gene: NA
J gene: TRBJ2-7
V gene: TRBV30
clone size: NA
CDR3 DNA: TGTGCCTGGAGGTCCGTTGGTAGCCGTCACGAGCAGTACTTC
CDR3 protein: CAWRSVGSRHEQYF

D gene: TRBD1
J gene: TRBJ2-5
V gene: TRBV6-5
clone size: NA
CDR3 DNA: TGTGCCAGCAGTCAACGGACAGGTTTCGGGTCCCAGTACTTC
CDR3 protein: CASSQRTGFGSQYF

D gene: TRBD2
J gene: TRBJ2-7
V gene: TRBV7-9
clone size: NA
CDR3 DNA: TGTGCCAGCAGTATAGTAACTAGCGGGACCTACGAGCAGTACTTC
CDR3 protein: CASSIVTSGTYEQYF

D gene: NA
J gene: TRBJ2-1
V gene: TRBV7-3
clone size: few
CDR3 DNA: TGTGCCAGCAGCCCAGAGGTGAGCTCCTACAATGAGCAGTTCTTC
CDR3 protein: CASSPEVSSYNEQFF

D gene: TRBD1
J gene: TRBJ1-4
V gene: TRBV15
clone size: NA
CDR3 DNA: TGTGCCACCAGCAGGGACAGGGTGGACGAAAAACTGTTTTTT
CDR3 protein: CATSRDRVDEKLFF

D gene: TRBD1
J gene: TRBJ2-6
V gene: TRBV9
clone size: few
CDR3 DNA: TGTGCCAGCTCTCCGACAGGGGAGTACGTCCTGACTTTC
CDR3 protein: CASSPTGEYVLTF

D gene: NA
J gene: TRBJ2-5
V gene: TRBV30
clone size: NA
CDR3 DNA: TGTGCCTGGGGGAACAAAGAGACCCAGTACTTC
CDR3 protein: CAWGNKETQYF

D gene: NA
J gene: TRBJ2-5
V gene: TRBV7-2
clone size: NA
CDR3 DNA: TGTGCCAGCAGCTTAGTAGGGGAAGAGACCCAGTACTTC
CDR3 protein: CASSLVGEETQYF

D gene: NA
J gene: TRBJ2-1
V gene: TRBV6-5
clone size: NA
CDR3 DNA: TGTGCCAGCAGTTACTGGCGGGCATCCCATGAGCAGTTCTTC
CDR3 protein: CASSYWRASHEQFF

D gene: NA
J gene: TRBJ2-2
V gene: TRBV18
clone size: few
CDR3 DNA: TGTGCCAGCTCACGAGAGGGCACCGGGGAGCTGTTTTTT
CDR3 protein: CASSREGTGELFF

D gene: TRBD1
J gene: TRBJ1-1
V gene: TRBV7-9
clone size: NA
CDR3 DNA: TGTGCCAGCAGTCGACAGGGCGACACTGAAGCTTTCTTT
CDR3 protein: CASSRQGDTEAFF

D gene: NA
J gene: TRBJ1-1
V gene: TRBV25-1
clone size: NA
CDR3 DNA: TGTGCCAGCGGGAGGGAGGGGCCCACTGAAGCTTTCTTT
CDR3 protein: CASGREGPTEAFF

D gene: TRBD1
J gene: TRBJ2-3
V gene: TRBV5-4
clone size: NA
CDR3 DNA: TGTGCCAGCAGTCAAACCCCCGGGACAGGTGGCGATACGCAGTATTTT
CDR3 protein: CASSQTPGTGGDTQYF

D gene: NA
J gene: TRBJ2-1
V gene: TRBV6-5
clone size: few
CDR3 DNA: TGTGCCAGCAGTTTCCAGGGGATCCGAGCCTACAATGAGCAGTTCTTC
CDR3 protein: CASSFQGIRAYNEQFF

D gene: TRBD2
J gene: TRBJ2-5
V gene: TRBV11-1
clone size: few
CDR3 DNA: TGTGCCAGCAGCTTAGGACTAGCGGGAGAAGATGGGGAGACCCAGTACTTC
CDR3 protein: CASSLGLAGEDGETQYF

D gene: TRBD1
J gene: TRBJ1-4
V gene: TRBV29-1
clone size: few
CDR3 DNA: TGCAGCGTCGACAGGGTTGACAATGAAAAACTGTTTTTT
CDR3 protein: CSVDRVDNEKLFF

D gene: NA
J gene: TRBJ1-5
V gene: TRBV28
clone size: NA
CDR3 DNA: TGTGCCAGCGGAAGGGGGAGCAATCAGCCCCAGCATTTT
CDR3 protein: CASGRGSNQPQHF

D gene: NA
J gene: TRBJ2-1
V gene: TRBV30
clone size: few
CDR3 DNA: TGTGCCTGGAGGGCGGGGTATCACTACAATGAGCAGTTCTTC
CDR3 protein: CAWRAGYHYNEQFF

D gene: NA
J gene: TRBJ2-6
V gene: TRBV5-6
clone size: NA
CDR3 DNA: TGTGCCAGCAGCACAGACCCGTGGGGCAGGAGCTCTGGGGCCAACGTCCTGACTTTC
CDR3 protein: CASSTDPWGRSSGANVLTF

D gene: TRBD1
J gene: TRBJ2-7
V gene: TRBV7-9
clone size: NA
CDR3 DNA: TGTGCCAGCAGCGTTCCGGGACAGAGTACCTACGAGCAGTACTTC
CDR3 protein: CASSVPGQSTYEQYF

D gene: TRBD1
J gene: TRBJ2-7
V gene: TRBV30
clone size: few
CDR3 DNA: TGTGCCTGGAGCGCAACAGGGGTCGAGCAGTACTTC
CDR3 protein: CAWSATGVEQYF